The rows below give T cell receptor beta chains drawn from one sample of a study of T cells in localized non-small cell lung cancer. Sequenced by immunoSEQ multiplex PCR; TCRdb stores in-frame clones only, minus some. The sample carries some 34,000 clones, roughly 77% recorded once. The sample in question was peripheral blood, obtained before any cancer treatment. Every receptor here comes from a male donor at least 60 years old with stage III squamous cell lung carcinoma. Each CDR3 is given with its conserved first and last residue. The order of the fields is D gene, CDR3 length, J gene, clone size, V gene, CDR3 DNA, CDR3 protein. A D gene is named only where the DNA matches it firmly. Size is stated for part of the rows, as once, few or many counts, or as a class when the clone is expanded.

- 12 TRBJ2-1 - TRBV5-4 TGTGCCAGCAGCTTCTCAGGCAATGAGCAGTTCTTC CASSFSGNEQFF
- 11 TRBJ1-2 few TRBV25-1 TGTGCCAGCAGTCCGGGGTGGGGCTACACCTTC CASSPGWGYTF
- 12 TRBJ2-5 - TRBV18 TGTGCCAGCTCAGGGGGGCAAGAGACCCAGTACTTC CASSGGQETQYF
- 14 TRBJ2-3 - TRBV4-3 TGCGCCAGCAGCCGCAGAAACCAGATCGATACGCAGTATTTT CASSRRNQIDTQYF
- 16 TRBJ2-1 - TRBV9 TGTGCCAGCAGCGTAGCCACAGGGAATTCCTACAATGAGCAGTTCTTC CASSVATGNSYNEQFF
- 14 TRBJ2-5 - TRBV5-1 TGCGCCAGCCGACGACCGGGGCTCCAAGAGACCCAGTACTTC CASRRPGLQETQYF
TRBD2 17 TRBJ2-3 - TRBV28 TGTGCCAGCAGCCCCCGCCAACTAGCGGGAGCCGAAGATACGCAGTATTTT CASSPRQLAGAEDTQYF
- 14 TRBJ2-7 - TRBV6-5 TGTGCCAGCAACCCGGGTAGCGGCCCCTACGAGCAGTACTTC CASNPGSGPYEQYF
- 11 TRBJ1-2 - TRBV6-1 TGTGCTGTAAAAAGGGGCGATGGCTACACCTTC CAVKRGDGYTF
- 17 TRBJ2-3 - TRBV14 TGTGCCAGCAGCCCCCTACGTCAGGGGATTAGCACAGATACGCAGTATTTT CASSPLRQGISTDTQYF
- 15 TRBJ2-5 - TRBV7-2 TGTGCCAGCAGCCCGCTGACAGGACCACAAGAGACCCAGTACTTC CASSPLTGPQETQYF
TRBD1 13 TRBJ1-2 - TRBV2 TGTGCCAGCATTAGGACAGGGGCGTATGGCTACACCTTC CASIRTGAYGYTF
TRBD2 14 TRBJ2-7 - TRBV30 TGTGCCTGGAGTGTAAATAGCGGGCCCTACGAGCAGTACTTC CAWSVNSGPYEQYF
- 11 TRBJ2-5 - TRBV5-6 TGTGCCAGCAGCTTCGGGGAGACCCAGTACTTC CASSFGETQYF
- 15 TRBJ2-5 few TRBV5-4 TGTGCCAGCAGCTTGTACGTCGGGATGGGAGAGACCCAGTACTTC CASSLYVGMGETQYF
TRBD1 13 TRBJ2-1 - TRBV30 TGTGCCTGGAGCGGACAGGGCTACAATGAGCAGTTCTTC CAWSGQGYNEQFF
- 11 TRBJ2-7 - TRBV20-1 TGCAGTGTGGACAGAGACTACGAGCAGTACTTC CSVDRDYEQYF
TRBD2 15 TRBJ2-5 - TRBV19 TGTGCCAGTAGTCCCGGACTAGCGCTTCAAGAGACCCAGTACTTC CASSPGLALQETQYF
- 14 TRBJ1-3 - TRBV29-1 TGCAGCGTTACCCGGGACGAAGAAGGGAACACCATATATTTT CSVTRDEEGNTIYF
- 14 TRBJ1-5 few TRBV28 TGTGCCAGCAGTTTCTGGGCTAGCAATCAGCCCCAGCATTTT CASSFWASNQPQHF
TRBD1 15 TRBJ1-2 - TRBV5-1 TGCGCCAGCAGCTTGACCGGGACAGTCTTCTATGGCTACACCTTC CASSLTGTVFYGYTF
TRBD2 14 TRBJ2-7 - TRBV7-2 TGTGCCAGCAGCTTAGTGGGTAGCGGGATAGAGCAGTACTTC CASSLVGSGIEQYF
TRBD1 14 TRBJ1-5 - TRBV19 TGTGCCAGTAGTCTGGGACAGGAGCACCAGCCCCAGCATTTT CASSLGQEHQPQHF
TRBD2 16 TRBJ2-1 - TRBV29-1 TGCAGCGTTGAAGGGACTAGCGGGAGGGTCTCCAATGAGCAGTTCTTC CSVEGTSGRVSNEQFF
- 13 TRBJ2-7 - TRBV9 TGTGCCAGCAGCGCCAGGGGGGGTTACGAGCAGTACTTC CASSARGGYEQYF
TRBD1 14 TRBJ1-4 - TRBV7-9 TGTGCCAGCAGCACATCGCAGGGGGCGCAGAAACTGTTTTTT CASSTSQGAQKLFF
- 17 TRBJ1-5 - TRBV15 TGTGCCACCAGCAGAGATTCCGGCGGGAGGGGCAATCAGCCCCAGCATTTT CATSRDSGGRGNQPQHF
- 13 TRBJ1-1 - TRBV27 TGTGCCAGCAGTTTTGCGAGGGACACTGAAGCTTTCTTT CASSFARDTEAFF
- 14 TRBJ1-2 - TRBV7-8 TGTGCCAGCAGCTTAAGGACGGACGGCTATGGCTACACCTTC CASSLRTDGYGYTF
- 14 TRBJ1-6 - TRBV5-3 TGTGCCAGAAGACTCTCCACCCGTGGTTCACCCCTCCACTTT CARRLSTRGSPLHF
- 14 TRBJ1-6 - TRBV5-1 TGCGCCAGCAGCATACAGATAGATAATTCACCCCTCCACTTT CASSIQIDNSPLHF
- 15 TRBJ2-2 - TRBV27 TGTGCCAGCAGTTCCCGACAGGGAGGGACCGGGGAGCTGTTTTTT CASSSRQGGTGELFF
- 13 TRBJ1-1 - TRBV5-4 TGTGCCAGCAGCGTGAAGGGGGGCGCTGGAGCTTTCTTT CASSVKGGAGAFF